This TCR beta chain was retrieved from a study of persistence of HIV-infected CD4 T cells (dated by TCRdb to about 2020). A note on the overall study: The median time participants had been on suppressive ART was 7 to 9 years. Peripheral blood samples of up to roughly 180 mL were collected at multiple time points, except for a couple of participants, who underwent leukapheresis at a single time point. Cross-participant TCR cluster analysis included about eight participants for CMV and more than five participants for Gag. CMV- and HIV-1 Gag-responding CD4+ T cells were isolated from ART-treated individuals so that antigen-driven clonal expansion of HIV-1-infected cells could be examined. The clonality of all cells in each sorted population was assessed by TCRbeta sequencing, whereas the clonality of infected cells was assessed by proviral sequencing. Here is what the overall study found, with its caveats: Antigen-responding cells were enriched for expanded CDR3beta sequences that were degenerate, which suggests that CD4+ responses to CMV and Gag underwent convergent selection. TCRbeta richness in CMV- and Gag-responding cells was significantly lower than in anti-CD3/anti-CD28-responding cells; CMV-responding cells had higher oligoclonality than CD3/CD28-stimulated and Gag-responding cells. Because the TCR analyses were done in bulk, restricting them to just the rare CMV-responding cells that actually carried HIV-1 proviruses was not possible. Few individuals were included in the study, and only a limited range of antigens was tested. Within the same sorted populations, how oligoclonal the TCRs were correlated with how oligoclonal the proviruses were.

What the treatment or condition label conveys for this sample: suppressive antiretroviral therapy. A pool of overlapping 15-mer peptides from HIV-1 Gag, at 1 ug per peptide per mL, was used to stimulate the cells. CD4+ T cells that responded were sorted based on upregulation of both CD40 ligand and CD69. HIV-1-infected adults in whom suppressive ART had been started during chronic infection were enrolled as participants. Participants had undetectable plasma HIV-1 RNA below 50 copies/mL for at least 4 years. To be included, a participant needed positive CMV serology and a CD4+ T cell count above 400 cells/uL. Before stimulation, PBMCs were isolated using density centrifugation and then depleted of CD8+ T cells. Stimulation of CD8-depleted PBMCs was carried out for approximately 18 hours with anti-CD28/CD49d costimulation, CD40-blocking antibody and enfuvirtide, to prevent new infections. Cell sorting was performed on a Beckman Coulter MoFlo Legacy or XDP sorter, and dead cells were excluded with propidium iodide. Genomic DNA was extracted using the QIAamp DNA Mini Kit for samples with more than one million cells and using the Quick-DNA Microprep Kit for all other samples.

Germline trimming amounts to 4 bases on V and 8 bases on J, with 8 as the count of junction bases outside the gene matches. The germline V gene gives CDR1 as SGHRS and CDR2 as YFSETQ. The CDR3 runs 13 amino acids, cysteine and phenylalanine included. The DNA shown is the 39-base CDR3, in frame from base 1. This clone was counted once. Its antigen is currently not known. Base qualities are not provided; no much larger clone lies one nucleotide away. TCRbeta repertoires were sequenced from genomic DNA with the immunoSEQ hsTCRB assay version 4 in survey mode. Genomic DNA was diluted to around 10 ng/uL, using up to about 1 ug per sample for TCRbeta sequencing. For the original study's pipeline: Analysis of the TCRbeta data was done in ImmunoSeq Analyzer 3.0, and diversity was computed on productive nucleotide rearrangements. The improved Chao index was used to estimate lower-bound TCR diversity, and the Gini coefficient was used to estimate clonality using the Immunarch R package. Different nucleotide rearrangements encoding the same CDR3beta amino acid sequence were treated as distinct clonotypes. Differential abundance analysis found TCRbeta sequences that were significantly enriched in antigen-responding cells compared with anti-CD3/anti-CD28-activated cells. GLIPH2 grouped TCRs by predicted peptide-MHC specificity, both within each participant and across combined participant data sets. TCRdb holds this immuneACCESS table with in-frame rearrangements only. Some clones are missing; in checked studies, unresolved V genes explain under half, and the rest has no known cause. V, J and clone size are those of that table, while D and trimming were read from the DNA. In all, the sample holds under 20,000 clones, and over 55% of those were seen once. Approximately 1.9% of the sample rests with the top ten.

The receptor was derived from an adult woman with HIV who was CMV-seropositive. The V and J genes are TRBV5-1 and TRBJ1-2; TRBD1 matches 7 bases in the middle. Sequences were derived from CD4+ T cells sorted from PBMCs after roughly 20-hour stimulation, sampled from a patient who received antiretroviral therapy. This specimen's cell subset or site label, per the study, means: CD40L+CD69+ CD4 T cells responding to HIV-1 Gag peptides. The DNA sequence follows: TGCGCCAGCAGCGCGCAGGGGGTTGAGGGCTACACCTTC. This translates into CASSAQGVEGYTF.